Listed below are T cell receptor beta chains from one sample, sequenced in a study of Ad26.COV2.S vaccination and SARS-CoV-2 variants. Method: immunoSEQ multiplex PCR; TCRdb's copy keeps in-frame clones and lacks some. The table has about 390,000 clones, roughly 90% seen once. This specimen was peripheral blood, taken in a trial of Ad26.COV2.S vaccine versus placebo. The source is a person aged 18-60 years who received the Ad26.COV2.S COVID-19 vaccine or a placebo. The CDR3 runs from the conserved cysteine through the conserved F or W. Fields, in order: clone size, J gene, V gene, D gene, CDR3 DNA, CDR3 protein. A D gene is named only where the DNA matches it firmly. Clone sizes are given selectively: once, few, many, or a class where the clone is expanded.

>once|TRBJ2-1|TRBV13|TRBD1
TGTGCCAGCAGCTTAAGACAGGGGGCTTCATACAATGAGCAGTTCTTC
CASSLRQGASYNEQFF
>-|TRBJ2-5|TRBV5-6|-
TGTGCCAGCAGCTTTTTGGCCACATGGGGCGAAGAGACCCAGTACTTC
CASSFLATWGEETQYF
>once|TRBJ2-4|TRBV7-2|TRBD2
TGTGCCAGCAGCCCCCGTACTAGCGGGGGGTCCGCCATTCAGTACTTC
CASSPRTSGGSAIQYF
>-|TRBJ1-6|TRBV6-5|-
TGTGCCAGCAGTTACTGGTCGGTCAGGGTCGACTCACCCCTCCACTTT
CASSYWSVRVDSPLHF
>-|TRBJ2-2|TRBV18|TRBD2
TGTGCCAGCTCACCGCGGGGGGCTTACACCGGGGAGCTGTTTTTT
CASSPRGAYTGELFF
>-|TRBJ1-6|TRBV18|-
TGTGCCAGCTCACGGGACCGAAAGAATTCACCCCTCCACTTT
CASSRDRKNSPLHF
>-|TRBJ2-2|TRBV18|-
TGTGCCAGCTCACCACAAAGGGGGACCGGGGAGCTGTTTTTT
CASSPQRGTGELFF
>few|TRBJ1-5|TRBV30|-
TGTGCCTGGAGTTCACAGGGCGGGCAGCCCCAGCATTTT
CAWSSQGGQPQHF
>-|TRBJ1-1|TRBV5-1|TRBD1
TGCGCCAGCAGCGTCTCACCGGACAGGGAGAACACTGAAGCTTTCTTT
CASSVSPDRENTEAFF
>-|TRBJ1-3|TRBV4-1|-
TGCGCCAGCAGCCAAGATTTGGGTCCGGGAAACACCATATATTTT
CASSQDLGPGNTIYF
>-|TRBJ1-5|TRBV10-2|TRBD1
TGCGCCAGCAGTGACCGGGACAGGAAGGGGGTTAACCAGCCCCAGCATTTT
CASSDRDRKGVNQPQHF
>-|TRBJ1-2|TRBV5-6|TRBD1
TGTGCCAGCAGTACGACAGGGGGCGCCAGATATGGCTACACCTTC
CASSTTGGARYGYTF
>-|TRBJ2-5|TRBV12-3/TRBV12-4|-
TGTGCCAGCAGTTTGTCCGGAGAGACCCAGTACTTC
CASSLSGETQYF
>few|TRBJ2-7|TRBV4-1|-
TGCGCCAGCAGCCAAGGACACGGACCTTTTGTCGAGCAGTACTTC
CASSQGHGPFVEQYF
>-|TRBJ2-5|TRBV9|TRBD1
TGTGCCAGCAGCGTAGAAGGACAGGGAAATGAGCCCCAGTACTTC
CASSVEGQGNEPQYF
>-|TRBJ2-7|TRBV6-5|-
TGTGCCAGCAGAACGAGTGGATGGGGCGAGCAGTACTTC
CASRTSGWGEQYF
>-|TRBJ1-1|TRBV5-4|-
TGTGCCAGCAGGCTTAGAGGGGGGACCACTGAAGCTTTCTTT
CASRLRGGTTEAFF
>-|TRBJ1-4|TRBV6-2/TRBV6-3|-
TGTGCCAGCAGTCCAGGGTGGGGCGAAAAACTGTTTTTT
CASSPGWGEKLFF
>-|TRBJ2-7|TRBV28|-
TGTGCCAGCAGTTTTATAAGAACCTACGAGCAGTACTTC
CASSFIRTYEQYF
>-|TRBJ1-4|TRBV18|-
TGTGCCAGCTCACTTAAGACAGAAACTAATGAAAAACTGTTTTTT
CASSLKTETNEKLFF
>-|TRBJ2-2|TRBV27|-
TGTGCCAGCAGCCCCTGGTCCGTCGAGCAATCACCGACCGGGGAGCTGTTTTTT
CASSPWSVEQSPTGELFF
>-|TRBJ1-3|TRBV11-2|-
TGTGCCAGCAGCCGGGAGCGCGTAAGCTCTGGAAACACCATATATTTT
CASSRERVSSGNTIYF
>-|TRBJ1-1|TRBV5-1|-
TGCGCCAGCAGCTGGGGAGGAGGTTCCGTGGTCAGCACTGAAGCTTTCTTT
CASSWGGGSVVSTEAFF